One and the same sample provided the 7 T cell receptor beta chains below, sequenced in a study of T cell repertoires in cytomegalovirus infection. TCRdb redid the calling of the reads with MiXCR, one entry per CDR3 protein. The data contain fewer than 350,000 distinct CDR3 sequences, 9.5% of them seen just once; the ten biggest clones take up around 4.5%. What was sequenced was PBMCs. These receptors were obtained from a human donor in good health (CMV status not recorded). Some clones in this sample may be carry-over from other donors' samples.

At least ten counts were recorded for this clonotype. The chain recombines TRBV7-2 with TRBJ2-5; TRBD2 agrees at 9 bases. Germline CDR1 reads SGHTA; CDR2 reads FQGNSA. V lost 5 bases and J lost 4; bases outside the gene matches: 11. The CDR3 consists of 16 residues. The CDR3 sequence is CASSRFPGLALETQYF. The CDR3 bases are TGTGCCAGCAGCCGTTTCCCGGGACTAGCTTTAGAGACCCAGTACTTC.

As regards this clonotype: A much more abundant neighbour one base away suggests this may be a read error. This sequence joins TRBV6-6 and TRBJ1-1, with D unclear. The CDR3 runs 15 residues. Per germline, CDR1 MNHNY and CDR2 SVGAGI (reference sequence). The CDR3 nucleotides are TGTGACAGCAGTTACGGACGGGGAGTGAACACTGAAGCTTTCTTT. Protein sequence: CDSSYGRGVNTEAFF.

This clonotype showed up many times. The chain carries TRBV7-2 and TRBJ2-7; a weak D match, TRBD1 (6 bases). The CDR3 has 14 amino acids. Germline V gene sequence: CDR1 SGHTA, CDR2 FQGNSA. The V gene lost 4 bases and the J gene lost 4 bases, with 14 bases spanning the gap. The CDR3 DNA follows: TGTGCCAGCAGCTCCGGACAGCCACCGTACGAGCAGTACTTC. This codes for CASSSGQPPYEQYF. Filled out from reference TRBV7-2 and TRBJ2-7, the complete variable domain reads GAGVSQSPSNKVTEKGKDVELRCDPISGHTALYWYRQSLGQGLEFLIYFQGNSAPDKSGLPSDRFSAERTGGSVSTLTIQRTQQEDSAVYLCASSSGQPPYEQYFGPGTRLTVT.

In its sample, this clonotype was seen a few times. The chain carries TRBV10-3 and TRBJ2-7; D call uncertain. The V gene's germline CDR1 is ENHRY and CDR2 SYGVKD. The CDR3 sequence is 13 residues long. V lost 3 bases, J lost 0 bases, and 6 bases lay in between. The CDR3, as DNA: TGTGCCATCAGTGATGACGACTCCTACGAGCAGTACTTC. Amino acids: CAISDDDSYEQYF.

This clonotype was seen many times. This chain connects TRBV7-9 to TRBJ2-7; 8 bases are a match to TRBD2. Germline-derived CDR1 and CDR2 are SEHNR and FQNEAQ (reference sequence). The CDR3 contains 14 residues. V was clipped by 0 bases and J by 4 bases; unmatched bases: 2. The chain's CDR3 is CASSLAGGGYEQYF. CDR3 nucleotide sequence: TGTGCCAGCAGCTTAGCAGGCGGGGGGTACGAGCAGTACTTC.

This clonotype was detected many times. V usage is TRBV7-2 and J usage is TRBJ2-3; 9 nucleotides align to TRBD2. The J segment lost 1 base and the V segment lost 5 bases, leaving 4 bases of the junction unmatched. This CDR3 region has 15 residues. Germline-derived CDR1 and CDR2 are SGHTA and FQGNSA. CDR3 in DNA: TGTGCCAGCAGCAAACTAGCGGGTGGCACAGATACGCAGTATTTT. Translating it yields CASSKLAGGTDTQYF.

The rearrangement uses TRBV28 and TRBJ2-7; D is ambiguous. CDR1 and CDR2 (germline): MDHEN, SYDVKM. Trimming stripped 3 bases from V and 2 bases from J, with 11 bases between. The length of the CDR3 is 14 residues. CDR3 residues: CASSLTSGPYEQYF. CDR3 in DNA: TGTGCCAGCAGTTTGACCTCCGGTCCCTACGAGCAGTACTTC.